What follows is one TCR beta chain and its context. Its target is unknown. The CDR3 covers 15 residues. TCRdb's table, derived via immunoSEQ multiplex PCR, lists solely in-frame clones and lacks some. Altogether 130,000 or so clones are present, around 90% being singletons, with the ten largest covering 1.5% to 2%. These data belong to a study of T cell responses to AZD1222 COVID-19 vaccine. Study-wide results and limits: At baseline, just six or seven AZD1222 recipients tested seropositive.

This material consisted of peripheral blood, taken on day 0 of AZD1222 vaccination. This clonotype was sampled from an adult in good health. V is TRBV21-1 and J is TRBJ1-3. TRBV21-1 is designated a pseudogene. The CDR3 reads CASSLRDGSGNTIYF. CDR3 nucleotides: TGTGCCAGCAGCTTAAGGGACGGCTCTGGAAACACCATATATTTT.